One TCR beta chain is described in this entry. This entry comes from a study of blood T cell repertoires in COVID-19. Whole-study context: PBMCs, B-cell-depleted T cells, or T cells were the source of the cDNA or gDNA that made up the material.

TCRdb's copy holds only in-frame clones and misses some; the assay was immunoSEQ multiplex PCR. The table includes roughly 180,000 clones, roughly four fifths detected once. This CDR3 region has 12 residues. Germline loops: CDR1 SGHRS, CDR2 YFSETQ. V lost 1 base and J lost 5, with 7 bases in between. This TCR came from a human donor in a cohort sampled during active COVID-19. Sequencing input: peripheral blood. V and J are TRBV5-1 and TRBJ2-7, with D unclear. The CDR3 nucleotides are TGCGCCAGCAGCTTGAACAGCCACGAGCAGTACTTC. This translates into CASSLNSHEQYF.